One and the same sample provided the 5 T cell receptor beta chains below, sequenced in a study of blood T cell repertoires in COVID-19 (dated by TCRdb to 2018 to 2021). Library prep was done by the immunoSEQ multiplex PCR assay. Held by TCRdb, this immuneACCESS table contains in-frame sequences only and omits some clones. Under half of the omission traces to an unresolved V gene where checked; the cause of the rest is unknown. The table for this sample lists under 200,000 clones; around four fifths of them were counted only once. Approximately 2.9% of the sample belongs to the ten largest clones. Sequenced: peripheral blood. The receptor set was obtained from a woman aged 55 to 70 with acute or convalescent COVID-19.

The chain joins TRBV7-2 to TRBJ2-7, with D maybe TRBD2 (5 bases). Deletions cut 5 bases from V and 5 bases from J, with 22 bases between. Germline lookup yields CDR1 SGHTA and CDR2 FQGNSA. This CDR3 contains 16 residues. The CDR3 spells CASSPRAVAAGDEQYF. CDR3 coding DNA: TGTGCCAGCAGCCCAAGAGCGGTTGCGGCCGGGGACGAGCAGTACTTC.

The V call is TRBV9, the J call TRBJ2-1; 9 bases align to TRBD2. The V gene end was trimmed by 3 bases and the J gene end by 5 bases; junction bases not matched to a gene: 6. Per the germline V gene, CDR1 is SGDLS and CDR2 is YYNGEE. CDR3 length: 15 amino acids. CDR3 amino acids: CASSEAGGFNNEQFF. CDR3 DNA: TGTGCCAGCAGCGAAGCGGGGGGCTTCAACAATGAGCAGTTCTTC.

The rearrangement joins TRBV14 to TRBJ1-1; D uncertain. The CDR3 covers 15 residues. Germline V lookup: CDR1 SGHDN, CDR2 FVKESK. Trimming took 0 bases from V and 8 from J, leaving 16 bases between them. CDR3 protein: CASSQDLVTQTEAFF. In nucleotides, the CDR3 is TGTGCCAGCAGCCAAGATTTAGTGACTCAAACCGAAGCTTTCTTT.

The chain combines TRBV6-5 with TRBJ2-7; perhaps TRBD2 as D (6 bases). CDR1 MNHEY and CDR2 SVGAGI come from the germline V gene. This CDR3 contains 15 residues. The V end was cut by 0 bases, the J end by 2 bases, with 11 bases between. CDR3 sequence reads: CASSYSGLGPYEQYF. Here the CDR3 DNA reads TGTGCCAGCAGTTACTCGGGACTGGGACCCTACGAGCAGTACTTC.

V gene TRBV6-5 combines with J gene TRBJ1-2; no firm D call. The CDR3 is 14 amino acids. V lost 5 bases to trimming and J lost 0 bases, with 10 bases between them. CDR1 and CDR2 (germline): MNHEY, SVGAGI. The CDR3 loop reads CASSLVQSNYGYTF. The CDR3 DNA reads as TGTGCCAGCAGTCTGGTGCAGTCTAACTATGGCTACACCTTC.